The 26 T cell receptor beta chains below come from one sample, sequenced in a study of CD8 T cells in ankylosing spondylitis. MiXCR, run by TCRdb on the 5' RACE reads, gives a single entry per CDR3 protein. The sample includes about 160,000 distinct CDR3 sequences, approximately 10% seen only once; the top ten take approximately 15%. The specimen sequenced was blood, either unsorted or a sorted T cell fraction (not recorded which). The source is a female donor with ankylosing spondylitis or in good health (not recorded which).

The chain carries TRBV20-1 and TRBJ2-1, with D perhaps matching TRBD2 (6 bases). The CDR3 spans 13 residues. CDR1 is DFQATT and CDR2 is SNEGSKA in the germline V gene (reference sequence). V lost 1 base to trimming and J lost 6 bases, with 10 bases between them. CDR3 amino acids: CSARGRGGNEQFF. As DNA, the CDR3 is TGCAGTGCTAGAGGGAGGGGCGGCAATGAGCAGTTCTTC.

This clonotype was seen a few times. CDR3: CASSLGRRLAGRGGEQFF. The DNA for the CDR3 is TGTGCCAGCAGCTTAGGCCGAAGACTAGCGGGAAGAGGTGGTGAGCAGTTCTTC. The rearrangement links TRBV7-6 to TRBJ2-1; TRBD2 agrees at 11 bases. The CDR3 length is 18 residues. Per the germline V gene, CDR1 is SGHVS and CDR2 is FNYEAQ. The trim removed 1 base at V and 9 bases at J, leaving 14 bases unmatched.

This clonotype was seen ten or more times. The chain links TRBV16 to TRBJ2-7, with TRBD1 identical over 9 bases. The CDR3 is 16 amino acids. CDR1 KGHSY and CDR2 FQNENV come from the germline V gene. Trimming at V came to 1 base and at J to 0 bases, leaving 4 bases not matched to a gene. The CDR3 here is CASSQLGTGFSYEQYF. In nucleotides, the CDR3 is TGTGCCAGCAGCCAATTAGGGACAGGGTTCTCCTACGAGCAGTACTTC.

J is TRBJ2-3 and V is TRBV10-1, with D perhaps TRBD2 (5 bases). Germline CDR1 reads WNHNN; CDR2 reads SYGVQD (reference sequence). CDR3 length: 14 amino acids. V was cut by 5 bases and J by 6 bases, with 15 bases left in between. As DNA, the CDR3 is TGCGCCAGCAGTCCAGCGGTTCCCGCGGATACGCAGTATTTT. Translated, it gives CASSPAVPADTQYF.

The chain combines TRBV7-9 with TRBJ1-6, with 7 bases matching TRBD1. CDR1 is SEHNR and CDR2 is FQNEAQ in the germline V gene (reference sequence). The CDR3 spans 15 residues. With 5 bases clipped from V and 7 bases from J, the junction kept 8 bases outside the gene matches. DNA for the CDR3: TGTGCCAGCAGCCAAACCCAGGGGGGGAATTCACCCCTCCACTTT. Amino acids: CASSQTQGGNSPLHF.

The rearrangement uses TRBV4-3 and TRBJ2-2; D gene ambiguous. CDR3 length: 14 amino acids. V was pared by 1 base and J by 3 bases, with 6 bases between. Germline V gene data show CDR1 as LGHNA and CDR2 as YSLEER. Written as DNA, the CDR3 is TGCGCCAGCAGCCAAGTGGGCGACACCGGGGAGCTGTTTTTT. Encoded protein: CASSQVGDTGELFF.

This clonotype showed up many times. The V and J genes are TRBV12-3 or TRBV12-4 and TRBJ1-5; D gene uncertain. Deletions cut 2 bases from V and 0 bases from J, with 11 bases between. The CDR3 covers 16 residues. The CDR3 reads CASSLIGDYSNQPQHF. CDR3 nucleotides: TGTGCCAGCAGTTTAATTGGGGATTATAGCAATCAGCCCCAGCATTTT.

This clonotype was counted only a few times. The gene calls are TRBV28 and TRBJ2-3; either TRBD1 or TRBD2 may supply D (5 bases each). The ends were cut back, 6 bases at V and 2 bases at J, with 15 bases in the middle. This CDR3 has 15 amino acids. Germline V CDR1 and CDR2: MDHEN, SYDVKM. For the CDR3, the DNA is TGTGCCAGCAGCCCCTCCGGGACCACCACAGATACGCAGTATTTT. It is translated as CASSPSGTTTDTQYF. Drawing the rest from reference TRBV28 and TRBJ2-3, the complete variable domain is DVKVTQSSRYLVKRTGEKVFLECVQDMDHENMFWYRQDPGLGLRLIYFSYDVKMKEKGDIPEGYSVSREKKERFSLILESASTNQTSMYLCASSPSGTTTDTQYFGPGTRLTVL.

The chain carries TRBV28 and TRBJ1-1; no clear D gene. V shed 6 bases and J shed 6 bases, with 14 bases lying between them. The CDR3 contains 13 residues. The germline gives CDR1 MDHEN, CDR2 SYDVKM. The CDR3 DNA sequence: TGTGCCAGCAGCTCTGCGCCGGCGGCTGAAGCTTTCTTT. Translated: CASSSAPAAEAFF.

This clonotype was counted a few times. The rearrangement links TRBV12-3 or TRBV12-4 to TRBJ2-7; 8 bases map to TRBD1. The ends lost 7 bases at V and 5 bases at J; junction bases unmatched: 4. CDR3 length equals 12 residues. CDR3 DNA sequence: TGTGCCAGCACCGGGACAGGTCACGAGCAGTACTTC. Protein sequence: CASTGTGHEQYF.

The chain couples TRBV5-5 to TRBJ2-2; 8 bases line up with TRBD2. Germline assignment: CDR1 SGHKS and CDR2 YYEKEE (reference sequence). J lost 7 bases, V lost 4 bases, and 15 bases had no gene match. CDR3 length equals 17 residues. DNA of the CDR3: TGTGCCAGCAGCCCTCGGGGGGGAATAGAGGGAGACGGGGAGCTGTTTTTT. Encoded protein: CASSPRGGIEGDGELFF. Full variable domain (rest looked up from reference TRBV5-5 and TRBJ2-2): DAGVTQSPTHLIKTRGQQVTLRCSPISGHKSVSWYQQVLGQGPQFIFQYYEKEERGRGNFPDRFSARQFPNYSSELNVNALLLGDSALYLCASSPRGGIEGDGELFFGEGSRLTVL.

A few counts support this clonotype. CDR3 protein: CASMPGSSYNEQFF. As DNA, the CDR3 is TGTGCCAGTATGCCCGGGAGCTCCTACAATGAGCAGTTCTTC. The chain has TRBV19 and TRBJ2-1; tentatively, D is TRBD2 (6 bases). V lost 7 bases to trimming and J lost 0 bases, with 10 bases between them. CDR3 size: 14 residues. CDR1 is LNHDA, CDR2 SQIVND, per germline (reference sequence).

This clonotype has more than one count but fewer than ten. The gene calls are TRBV6-2 or TRBV6-3 and TRBJ2-7; 9 bases match TRBD1. The CDR3 extends over 15 amino acids. Germline CDR1 MNHEY, CDR2 SVGEGT. J lost 4 bases, V lost 5 bases, and 9 bases had no gene match. DNA of the CDR3: TGTGCCAGCAGTGACCTCGGGACAGGGCGGTACGAGCAGTACTTC. It specifies CASSDLGTGRYEQYF.

This clonotype was counted ten times or more. This rearrangement joins TRBV24-1 to TRBJ2-1; D call uncertain. The CDR3 has 13 amino acids. Germline V gene sequence: CDR1 KGHDR, CDR2 SFDVKD. V was clipped by 4 bases and J by 8 bases, with 11 bases between them. Written as DNA, the CDR3 is TGTGCCACCAGTGACCCCCGTCTTGATGAGCAGTTCTTC. It yields the protein CATSDPRLDEQFF.

The sample holds many counts of this clonotype. V and J are TRBV4-1 and TRBJ2-1; D ambiguous. The ends were cut back, 3 bases at V and 10 bases at J, with 13 bases in the middle. The CDR3 runs 13 residues. Germline-derived CDR1 and CDR2 are MGHRA and YSYEKL. The chain's CDR3 is CASSQVTNFEQFF. The CDR3 DNA follows: TGCGCCAGCAGCCAGGTCACTAACTTCGAGCAGTTCTTC.

This clonotype was seen a handful of times. CDR3: CASSSRQGLYEQYF. CDR3 coding DNA: TGTGCCAGCAGTTCTCGACAGGGGCTCTACGAGCAGTACTTC. This rearrangement joins TRBV7-6 to TRBJ2-7; 8 bases line up with TRBD1. Germline CDR1 is SGHVS and CDR2 is FNYEAQ. J gave up 3 bases and V 6 bases, and 7 bases lay outside the gene matches. This CDR3 is 14 amino acids long.

To note about this clonotype: A much larger clone differs by one base, so this may be a read error. The genes are TRBV29-1 and TRBJ1-1, with D perhaps TRBD1 (5 bases). CDR1 is SQVTM, CDR2 ANQGSEA, per germline. Trimming removed 8 bases from V and 2 bases from J, with 18 bases in between. The CDR3 length is 14 residues. The CDR3 sequence is CSSLLGEGNTEAFF. CDR3 bases: TGCAGCTCCCTACTGGGGGAAGGAAACACTGAAGCTTTCTTT.

The chain carries TRBV27 and TRBJ1-1, with 9 bases matching TRBD1. V was pared by 5 bases and J by 4 bases, with 5 bases of the junction left unmatched. Looked up from germline, CDR1 is MNHEY and CDR2 is SMNVEV (reference sequence). This CDR3 is built from 14 residues. CDR3 coding DNA: TGTGCCAGCAGTCCCGACAGGGGGTTCACTGAAGCTTTCTTT. It codes for CASSPDRGFTEAFF.

The chain has TRBV7-9 and TRBJ1-1; TRBD1 is a possible D gene (5 bases). Trimming took 5 bases from V and 4 from J, leaving 11 bases between them. This CDR3 is built from 13 residues. CDR1 is SEHNR, CDR2 FQNEAQ, per germline (reference sequence). The CDR3 coding sequence is TGTGCCAGCAGCCGGGGGGGTTTCACTGAAGCTTTCTTT. Its translation: CASSRGGFTEAFF.

The V call is TRBV4-3, the J call TRBJ1-2; possible D gene TRBD1, 5 bases. Looked up from germline, CDR1 is LGHNA and CDR2 is YSLEER. Trimming took off 4 bases at V and 4 bases at J, with 16 bases between the two ends. CDR3 length: 15 amino acids. CDR3 bases: TGCGCCAGCAGCCCGACGACAGACCCTAGCTATGGCTACACCTTC. Residues: CASSPTTDPSYGYTF.

This clonotype was seen a handful of times. This rearrangement joins TRBV7-6 to TRBJ2-5, with 9 nucleotides matching TRBD2. Per the germline V gene, CDR1 is SGHVS and CDR2 is FNYEAQ. V lost 5 bases to trimming and J lost 7 bases; unmatched junction nucleotides: 17. The CDR3 sequence is 17 residues long. CDR3 sequence (DNA): TGTGCCAGCAGCCTCCTAGAGACAGCGGGAGCGGGAGGGACCCAGTACTTC. Its protein product is CASSLLETAGAGGTQYF.

This clonotype was seen ten or more times. This chain connects TRBV12-3 or TRBV12-4 to TRBJ2-5, with D perhaps TRBD2 (5 bases). The CDR3 runs to 12 residues. V was pared by 6 bases and J by 4 bases, with 9 bases between. The CDR3 region has the DNA TGTGCCAGCAGCCCGGCGGGAGAGACCCAGTACTTC. Translating gives CASSPAGETQYF.

This clonotype occurred a few times. This chain links TRBV7-6 with TRBJ1-1; D gene uncertain. The CDR3 is 13 amino acids. CDR1 is SGHVS, CDR2 FNYEAQ, per germline. V was clipped by 2 bases and J by 3 bases, with 7 bases between them. The CDR3 nucleotides are TGTGCCAGCAGCTTATACAAGTACACTGAAGCTTTCTTT. Protein: CASSLYKYTEAFF.

This clonotype has at least ten counts. This chain joins TRBV5-1 and TRBJ2-1; 7 bases align to TRBD2. V lost 2 bases, J lost 7 bases, and 6 bases stayed unmatched. Germline V gene data show CDR1 as SGHRS and CDR2 as YFSETQ. The CDR3 spans 14 residues. The DNA of the CDR3 is TGCGCCAGCAGCTTAGCGGGACCAAGGAATGAGCAGTTCTTC. Translation: CASSLAGPRNEQFF.

The rearrangement links TRBV28 to TRBJ2-2, with no clear D. The germline V and J ends were trimmed by 3 bases and 3 bases, with 11 bases remaining between them. Germline-derived CDR1 and CDR2 are MDHEN and SYDVKM. This CDR3 comprises 15 residues. The CDR3 sequence: CASSLRQAYTGELFF. In nucleotides, the CDR3 is TGTGCCAGCAGTTTGAGGCAGGCCTACACCGGGGAGCTGTTTTTT.

The chain links TRBV3-1 to TRBJ2-5, with D uncertain. CDR3 length: 15 amino acids. CDR1 LGHDT and CDR2 YNNKEL come from the germline V gene (reference sequence). V gave up 0 bases and J gave up 5 bases, with 13 bases separating them. This CDR3 is CASSQDPGMRETQYF. CDR3 in DNA: TGTGCCAGCAGCCAAGATCCAGGAATGAGGGAGACCCAGTACTTC.